The subject of this entry is one TCR beta chain. Its antigen specificity is not known. Base qualities are not provided; no much larger clone lies one nucleotide away. The collaborating institutions used their own protocols to collect whole blood in K2EDTA tubes. For TCRbeta analysis, collaborator samples were shipped as frozen whole blood, as isolated PBMCs, or as DNA extracted from either sample type. This entry belongs to a study of blood T cell repertoires in COVID-19 (dated by TCRdb to 2020 to 2021). At the level of the whole study: Samples from collaborators originated in the United States, Italy and Spain and spanned both the acute and convalescent phases of COVID-19. The dataset comprised deeply sampled blood TCRbeta repertoires from subjects exposed to, actively infected with, or recovered from COVID-19. Sample metadata almost always included a de-identified subject ID, COVID-19 status, age in years and sex. The samples were drawn from two sources: the first 160 participants of the ongoing ImmuneRACE study, and 1,254 subjects contributed by 6 global collaborators. The material from the prospective study consisted of cDNA or gDNA derived from T cells, B-cell-depleted T cells, or PBMCs. Where HLA class I and class II types were available, the types were taken from metadata supplied by the sample provider, not from assay-based typing. The repertoires were made available in a free public database intended to serve as a resource for research on the immune response to SARS-CoV-2. Broad study findings and their caveats: How much clinical and demographic metadata was included differed by source and by participant, and the metadata was provided uncurated.

TCRbeta CDR3 regions were amplified from genomic DNA by means of the immunoSEQ Assay, a bias-controlled multiplex PCR. Regarding the original processing steps: Within the assay, amplification of reference gene primers was used to estimate how many nucleated cells each sample contained. To quantify the absolute abundance of each unique TCRbeta CDR3 rearrangement, sequence reads were collapsed and filtered. For each sample, productive Simpson clonality was calculated as the square root of Simpson's diversity index over productive rearrangements. As stored in TCRdb, this immuneACCESS dataset retains in-frame rearrangements with V and J assigned. A fraction of the clones does not appear; measured against another copy, unresolved V genes explain less than half of the discrepancy, and the remainder lacks a known reason. V and J calls and clone size are copied from that table; D and trimming were computed from the DNA. This sample lists about 71,000 clones; about four fifths were detected once. The ten most abundant clones make up 28% of the sample.

CDR1 and CDR2 are drawn from the germline V gene (reference sequence): SEHNR, FQNEAQ. The CDR3 measures 14 amino acids from cysteine to phenylalanine. Only the CDR3 region is kept as DNA, spanning 42 bases read in frame from base 1. The germline V end is reduced by 5 bases and the J end by 3 bases; junction bases left unmatched: 5. The source material was peripheral blood. The V gene is TRBV7-9 and the J gene is TRBJ1-2; TRBD1 aligns with 8 central bases. The TCR sequence derives from a man in his 70s with acute or convalescent COVID-19. The CDR3 has the sequence CASSPTDRDYGYTF. The DNA sequence is given as TGTGCCAGCAGCCCTACGGACAGGGACTATGGCTACACCTTC.